The sequence of this TCR beta chain was determined in a study of memory CD4+ T cells and cytomegalovirus serostatus. Study conclusions and caveats: CD4+ memory repertoires contained about 40% of the roughly 150 reported CMV TCRbeta sequences. Median bootstrapped AUC for CMV status was just under 0.97 originally, approximately 0.91 US-trained.

The data were produced by immunoSEQ multiplex PCR, yet TCRdb's version contains in-frame clones alone and is incomplete. This sample carries 50,000 to 65,000 clones, around 83% of them seen once, and the ten largest clones take roughly 2%. To note about this clone: What it binds is unknown.

This CDR3 is built from 15 residues. Trimming shortened V by 4 bases and J by 0 bases, and 10 bases separated the two germline ends. Germline V gene data show CDR1 as SGHAT and CDR2 as FQNNGV. The sort gate was single viable CD3+CD4+CD8-CD45RO+ cells for memory CD4+ T cells. Serum IgG to CMV pp150, pp28, p38 and p52 defined serostatus. After thawing, CD4+ T cells were positively selected. The source is an adult in good health and CMV-seropositive. Sequencing was performed on memory CD4+ T cells from blood. The gene calls are TRBV11-2 and TRBJ1-3; the D is unclear. This CDR3 reads CASSSDYYSGNTIYF. The CDR3, as DNA: TGTGCCAGCAGCTCCGATTATTACTCTGGAAACACCATATATTTT.